A selection of T cell receptor beta chains follows, all from one sample in a study of shared clonotypes between healthy human individuals. The method was immunoSEQ multiplex PCR; TCRdb's version includes in-frame clones alone and lacks a portion of them. This sample has over 2,000,000 clones; around 95% occur once, and the top ten carry under 2%. Sequencing input: naive CD8+ T cells from PBMCs. The source is a young man in good health. Some clones in this sample may be carry-over from other donors' samples. Each CDR3 is given with its conserved first and last residue. D genes are given only for firm matches. Clone size appears in some rows only: once, few, many, or a class for an expanded clone.

v_gene,j_gene,d_gene,abundance,CDR3aa,CDR3nt
TRBV13,TRBJ2-7,-,once,CASSLGDGLDYSEQYF,TGTGCCAGCAGCTTAGGTGACGGATTAGACTATAGCGAGCAGTACTTC
TRBV21-1,TRBJ2-3,-,once,CASSKPSDRAADTQYF,TGTGCCAGCAGCAAACCTTCGGACAGGGCGGCAGATACGCAGTATTTT
TRBV4-1,TRBJ2-3,TRBD1,once,CASSSRGLSTDTQYF,TGCGCCAGCAGTAGCAGGGGGCTTAGCACAGATACGCAGTATTTT
TRBV2,TRBJ2-7,-,-,CASSASGPWEQYF,TGTGCCAGCAGTGCTTCGGGACCCTGGGAGCAGTACTTC
TRBV7-6,TRBJ2-5,-,-,CASSYRRRETQYF,TGTGCCAGCAGCTACAGGCGGAGGGAGACCCAGTACTTC
TRBV28,TRBJ1-2,-,-,CASSLSGSYGYTF,TGTGCCAGCAGTTTATCGGGCAGCTATGGCTACACCTTC
TRBV10-2,TRBJ1-2,-,-,CASSRENGYTF,TGCGCCAGCAGCAGGGAAAATGGCTACACCTTC
TRBV5-4,TRBJ1-4,TRBD1,-,CASSLEGAQEKLFF,TGTGCCAGCAGCCTGGAGGGGGCACAAGAAAAACTGTTTTTT
TRBV21-1,TRBJ1-5,-,-,CASQRGRGRQPQHF,TGTGCCAGCCAGCGGGGCAGGGGTAGGCAGCCCCAGCATTTT
TRBV9,TRBJ1-5,TRBD1,few,CASSSQGEQPQHF,TGTGCCAGCAGCTCACAGGGGGAACAGCCCCAGCATTTT
TRBV19,TRBJ1-5,-,-,CASSIPPWAREDQPQHF,TGTGCCAGTAGTATTCCTCCGTGGGCCAGGGAGGATCAGCCCCAGCATTTT
TRBV28,TRBJ2-7,-,-,CASSYGGLYEQYF,TGTGCCAGCAGTTACGGGGGCCTCTACGAGCAGTACTTC
TRBV2,TRBJ1-4,TRBD1,-,CASLTGDRVYEKLFF,TGTGCCAGCCTAACAGGGGACAGGGTGTATGAAAAACTGTTTTTT
TRBV28,TRBJ1-4,-,-,CASSLVGANEKLFF,TGTGCCAGCAGTTTGGTGGGAGCTAATGAAAAACTGTTTTTT
TRBV2,TRBJ2-6,TRBD2,-,CASKTSGSSGANVLTF,TGTGCCAGCAAGACTAGCGGGTCTTCTGGGGCCAACGTCCTGACTTTC
TRBV14,TRBJ2-5,-,-,CASSQRTGKLETQYF,TGTGCCAGCAGCCAGCGGACGGGGAAGTTAGAGACCCAGTACTTC
TRBV11-2,TRBJ2-7,TRBD2,-,CASSDRLAIYEQYF,TGTGCCAGCAGCGATCGACTAGCGATATACGAGCAGTACTTC
TRBV28,TRBJ1-5,-,-,CASSLGWGDNQPQHF,TGTGCCAGCAGTTTAGGGTGGGGAGATAATCAGCCCCAGCATTTT
TRBV11-2,TRBJ1-3,-,once,CASSSGPHTIYF,TGTGCCAGCAGCTCGGGACCTCACACCATATATTTT
TRBV28,TRBJ2-1,-,-,CASSLGLVANSYNEQFF,TGTGCCAGCAGCCTTGGGCTGGTGGCCAACTCCTACAATGAGCAGTTCTTC
TRBV6-5,TRBJ2-6,-,-,CASSYSGPYDLTF,TGTGCCAGCAGTTACTCAGGTCCCTACGACCTGACTTTC